The clone carrying this T cell receptor (beta chain) showed up many times. Antigen unknown. A library prepared for alpha chains yielded this beta chain as an off-target read; its size is of little meaning. The sample is drawn from a study of spatial heterogeneity in lung cancer. V lost 6 bases to trimming and J lost 7 bases; unmatched junction nucleotides: 13. Per germline, CDR1 MNHNS and CDR2 SASEGT. The CDR3 consists of 15 residues. A unique molecular identifier was attached to every TCR cDNA molecule. A single record per CDR3 protein comes from TCRdb applying MiXCR to the 5' RACE reads. The sample shows 8,000 or so distinct CDR3 sequences, roughly an eighth of them seen only once. Time point of the sample: sample taken at primary tumor resection. Samples were obtained from some 72 donors, all untreated early-stage non-small cell lung cancer patients. TCRs were sequenced from unsorted whole RNA of tumor, nontumor lung or PBMC.

Overall study results and limits: Coverage estimated for tumor T cells reached 6% to 9% for alpha chains and roughly 13% for beta chains. Higher tumor mutation counts went along with higher counts of expanded intratumoral alpha and beta TCRs.

This specimen consisted of lung tumor tissue, obtained at surgery. This clonotype originated in a male donor with early-stage non-small cell lung cancer. The V gene is TRBV6-1, the J gene TRBJ2-5, with 8 positions matching TRBD1. The CDR3 DNA is TGTGCCAGCAGGCTAGACAGGGGCATGCAGGGGACCCAGTACTTC. Its protein product is CASRLDRGMQGTQYF.